A single sample is the source of the 9 T cell receptor beta chains below, sequenced in a study of control samples from healthy donors and cancer patients. Sequencing used immunoSEQ multiplex PCR; TCRdb keeps in-frame clones, though not all of them. The sample has under 80,000 clones; around 94% are singletons. Material for sequencing was blood. The source of these receptors is a middle-aged woman in good health.

The chain recombines TRBV24-1 with TRBJ2-3; D is possibly TRBD2 (5 bases). Germline V gives CDR1 KGHDR, CDR2 SFDVKD. The CDR3 sequence is 17 residues long. The V and J ends lost 1 base and 5 bases respectively, with 18 bases between them. The CDR3: CATSDFTGLVSEDTQYF. The CDR3 DNA sequence: TGTGCCACCAGTGATTTTACCGGACTCGTTTCGGAAGATACGCAGTATTTT.

V and J are TRBV4-1 and TRBJ1-6; possible D gene TRBD1, 6 bases. The CDR3 has 16 residues. V shed 0 bases and J shed 7 bases, with 13 bases lying between them. Germline CDR1 and CDR2: MGHRA and YSYEKL. This CDR3 reads CASSQDWGAANSPLHF. As DNA, the CDR3 is TGCGCCAGCAGCCAAGATTGGGGGGCAGCGAATTCACCCCTCCACTTT.

This chain connects TRBV7-2 to TRBJ2-3; D call uncertain. The germline V gene has CDR1 SGHTA and CDR2 FQGNSA. The CDR3 has 11 residues. The V end was cut by 5 bases, the J end by 7 bases, with 7 bases between. The CDR3 nucleotides read TGTGCCAGCAGCCCCACCAATACGCAGTATTTT. Residues: CASSPTNTQYF.

This chain uses TRBV3-1 (or the pseudogene TRBV3-2) with TRBJ1-1; TRBD1 might be the D (5 bases). This CDR3 comprises 14 residues. Germline lookup yields CDR1 LGHDT and CDR2 YNNKEL (reference sequence). V shed 4 bases and J shed 5 bases, with 14 bases lying between them. In DNA form, the CDR3 reads TGTGCCAGCAGCCCGGACACCGGGGGGACTGAAGCTTTCTTT. This translates into CASSPDTGGTEAFF.

The chain carries TRBV11-3 and TRBJ2-6; D unresolved. Germline V CDR1 and CDR2: SGHNT, YENEEA. Trimming left V 5 bases short and J 0 bases short, with 5 bases between. CDR3 length: 14 residues. The CDR3 nucleotides are TGTGCCAGCAGCGCCAACTCTGGGGCCAACGTCCTGACTTTC. Translating it yields CASSANSGANVLTF. The whole variable domain, filled in from reference TRBV11-3 and TRBJ2-6, reads EAGVVQSPRYKIIEKKQPVAFWCNPISGHNTLYWYLQNLGQGPELLIRYENEEAVDDSQLPKDRFSAERLKGVDSTLKIQPAELGDSAVYLCASSANSGANVLTFGAGSRLTVL.

The V call is TRBV6-4, the J call TRBJ1-1; D call uncertain. V was shortened by 4 bases and J by 1 base, with 10 bases between the two germline ends. CDR1 is MRHNA, CDR2 SNTAGT, per germline. This CDR3 is built from 14 residues. CDR3 sequence reads: CASSVNGENTEAFF. The CDR3 coding sequence is TGTGCCAGCAGTGTAAACGGCGAGAACACTGAAGCTTTCTTT.

The chain is built from TRBV2 and TRBJ1-1; possibly TRBD1 for D (5 bases). The germline CDR1 and CDR2 sequences are SNHLY and FYNNEI. This CDR3 is 13 amino acids long. V lost 6 bases, J lost 0 bases, and 8 bases lay in between. CDR3 sequence reads: CASRVTVNTEAFF. In nucleotides, the CDR3 is TGTGCCAGCAGGGTGACAGTGAACACTGAAGCTTTCTTT.

The count of this clone is one. The chain carries TRBV6-5 and TRBJ1-1; perhaps TRBD1 as D (6 bases). Germline assignment: CDR1 MNHEY and CDR2 SVGAGI. V was clipped by 0 bases and J by 1 base, with 9 bases between them. The CDR3 runs 15 residues. The chain's CDR3 is CASSYSVQGNTEAFF. CDR3 DNA: TGTGCCAGCAGTTACTCCGTACAGGGGAACACTGAAGCTTTCTTT.

The chain uses TRBV11-3 and TRBJ1-1; D possibly corresponds to TRBD1 (5 bases). V dropped 5 bases and J dropped 6 bases, with 16 bases sitting between them. Germline CDR1 SGHNT, CDR2 YENEEA. The CDR3 covers 14 residues. CDR3 sequence: CASSLGGRFAEAFF. CDR3 nucleotides: TGTGCCAGCAGCCTCGGGGGGAGGTTCGCTGAAGCTTTCTTT.